This T cell receptor beta chain was profiled in a study of T-cell reconstitution after alpha-beta-depleted transplantation in children (dated by TCRdb to between 2015 and 2016). Background for the entire study: Using TCR repertoire profiling, the study followed T-cell immune reconstitution in a quantitative way in children after TCRalphabeta/CD19-depleted allogeneic hematopoietic cell transplantation.

V gives up 1 base and J gives up 3 bases, and the segment between their germline ends measures 8 bases. Its CDR3 holds 14 amino acids, cysteine through phenylalanine. The only DNA kept is the CDR3, 42 bases in frame from the first base. Based on the germline V gene, the CDR1 and CDR2 sequences are MNHNS and SASEGT. The library came from PCR. The instrument was an Illumina HiSeq 2500. Molecular barcoding was employed in the preparation of TCR libraries, with unique molecular identifiers being used to normalize TCRbeta repertoire quantification. The public reads were reprocessed in TCRdb via fastp at Q25 and MiXCR, keeping in-frame beta chains. Every entry covers one CDR3 protein and lists the most common genes and DNA from its rows. The table for this sample lists 200,000 to 300,000 distinct CDR3 sequences; 9.5% to 15% of them were counted only once. Of the sample, over 2.5% is held by the ten largest clones.

This clonotype has at least ten counts. The specificity of this receptor is unknown. No base qualities exist here, and no much larger clone lies one base off it. The V gene is TRBV6-1 and the J gene is TRBJ2-3; the D region possibly corresponds to TRBD2 (6 bases align). The sequence was obtained from a human donor who donated a stem cell graft to a child with acute lymphoblastic leukemia. The sample here was PBMCs from the stem cell graft donor, taken from the stem cell graft. The CDR3 is CASSEGGETDTQYF. The DNA sequence is given as TGTGCCAGCAGTGAAGGCGGGGAGACAGATACGCAGTATTTT.